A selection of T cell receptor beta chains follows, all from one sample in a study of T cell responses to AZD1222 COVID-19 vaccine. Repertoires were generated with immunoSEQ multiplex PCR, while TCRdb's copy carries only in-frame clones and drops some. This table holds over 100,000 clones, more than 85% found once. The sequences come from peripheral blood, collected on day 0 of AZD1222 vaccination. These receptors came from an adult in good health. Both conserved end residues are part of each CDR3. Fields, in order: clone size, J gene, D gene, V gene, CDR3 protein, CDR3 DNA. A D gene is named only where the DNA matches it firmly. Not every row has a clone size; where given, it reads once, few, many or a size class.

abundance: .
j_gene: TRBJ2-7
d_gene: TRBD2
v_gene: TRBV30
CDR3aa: CAWTSGSGYEQYF
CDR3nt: TGTGCCTGGACTAGCGGGAGCGGCTACGAGCAGTACTTC

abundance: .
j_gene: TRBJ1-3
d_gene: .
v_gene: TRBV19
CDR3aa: CASSILQSSGNTIYF
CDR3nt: TGTGCCAGTAGTATCTTGCAGAGCTCTGGAAACACCATATATTTT

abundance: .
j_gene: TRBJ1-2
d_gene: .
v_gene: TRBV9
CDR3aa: CASSVGGVYGYTF
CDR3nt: TGTGCCAGCAGCGTAGGCGGTGTCTATGGCTACACCTTC

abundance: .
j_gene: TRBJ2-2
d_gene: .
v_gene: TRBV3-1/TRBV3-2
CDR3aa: CASSQGRTTGELFF
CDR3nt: TGTGCCAGCAGCCAGGGGAGGACGACCGGGGAGCTGTTTTTT

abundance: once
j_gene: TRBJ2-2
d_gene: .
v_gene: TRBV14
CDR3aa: CASSQRTNTGELFF
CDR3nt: TGTGCCAGCAGCCAACGGACCAACACCGGGGAGCTGTTTTTT

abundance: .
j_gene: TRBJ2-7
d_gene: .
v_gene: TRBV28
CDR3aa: CASRGGSGRNYEQYF
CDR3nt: TGTGCCAGCAGGGGGGGCAGCGGGCGGAACTACGAGCAGTACTTC

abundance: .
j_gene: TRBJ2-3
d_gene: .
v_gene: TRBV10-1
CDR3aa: CASSEGSYTQYF
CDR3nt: TGCGCCAGCAGTGAGGGGTCTTATACGCAGTATTTT

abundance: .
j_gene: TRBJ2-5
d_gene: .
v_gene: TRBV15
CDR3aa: CATSRPLGVQETQYF
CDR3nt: TGTGCCACCAGCAGACCTCTGGGAGTCCAAGAGACCCAGTACTTC

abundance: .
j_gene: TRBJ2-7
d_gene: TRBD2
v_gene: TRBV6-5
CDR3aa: CASREGGAYEQYF
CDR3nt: TGTGCCTCGCGGGAGGGGGGTGCCTACGAGCAGTACTTC

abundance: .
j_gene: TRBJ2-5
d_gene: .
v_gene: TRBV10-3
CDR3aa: CAISPERGYQETQYF
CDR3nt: TGTGCCATCAGTCCGGAACGCGGCTACCAAGAGACCCAGTACTTC

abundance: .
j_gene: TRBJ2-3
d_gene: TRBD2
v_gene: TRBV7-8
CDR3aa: CASSFSAGVRDTQYF
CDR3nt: TGTGCCAGCAGCTTTTCGGCGGGAGTCCGCGATACGCAGTATTTT

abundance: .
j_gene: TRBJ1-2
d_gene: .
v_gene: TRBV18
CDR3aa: CASQDTSGYGYTF
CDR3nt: TGTGCCAGCCAAGACACGAGCGGCTATGGCTACACCTTC

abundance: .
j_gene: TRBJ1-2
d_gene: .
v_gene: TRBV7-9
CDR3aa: CASSFEAAIYGYTF
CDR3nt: TGTGCCAGCAGCTTTGAGGCAGCTATCTATGGCTACACCTTC

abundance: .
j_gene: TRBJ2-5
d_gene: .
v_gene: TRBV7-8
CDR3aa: CASSRSSHNSHERRGTAQETQYF
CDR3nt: TGTGCCAGCAGCCGTAGTTCCCATAACAGCCACGAAAGACGCGGGACAGCTCAAGAGACCCAGTACTTC

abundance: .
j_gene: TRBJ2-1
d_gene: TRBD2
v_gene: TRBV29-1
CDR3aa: CSGELAASSYNEQFF
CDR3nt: TGCAGCGGTGAACTAGCGGCGAGCTCCTACAATGAGCAGTTCTTC

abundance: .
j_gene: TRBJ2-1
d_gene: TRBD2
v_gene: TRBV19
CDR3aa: CASNTPGLAGVSEQFF
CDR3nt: TGTGCCAGTAACACGCCGGGACTAGCGGGAGTAAGTGAGCAGTTCTTC

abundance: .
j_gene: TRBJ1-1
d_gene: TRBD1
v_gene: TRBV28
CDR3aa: CASSLWGDRIAEAFF
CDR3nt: TGTGCCAGCAGTTTATGGGGGGACAGGATCGCTGAAGCTTTCTTT

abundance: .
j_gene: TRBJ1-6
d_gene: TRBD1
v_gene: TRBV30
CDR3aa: CAISGQHNSPLHF
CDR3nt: TGTGCCATATCGGGACAGCATAATTCACCCCTCCACTTT

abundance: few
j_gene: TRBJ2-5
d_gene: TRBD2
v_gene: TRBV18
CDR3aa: CASSPPGFGGGIRETQYF
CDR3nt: TGTGCCAGCTCACCACCCGGTTTTGGCGGGGGTATCCGGGAGACCCAGTACTTC

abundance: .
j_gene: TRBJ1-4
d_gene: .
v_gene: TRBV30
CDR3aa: CAWSPTRSGAGEKLFF
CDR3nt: TGTGCCTGGAGTCCGACCCGGTCGGGGGCCGGGGAAAAACTGTTTTTT

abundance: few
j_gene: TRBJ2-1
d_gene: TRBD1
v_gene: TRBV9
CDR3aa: CASSARDSPYNEQFF
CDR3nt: TGTGCCAGCAGCGCCCGGGACAGCCCCTACAATGAGCAGTTCTTC

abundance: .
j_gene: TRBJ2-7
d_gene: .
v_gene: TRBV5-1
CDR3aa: CASKGAGGSSYEQYF
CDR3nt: TGCGCCAGCAAGGGGGCCGGAGGGAGCTCCTACGAGCAGTACTTC

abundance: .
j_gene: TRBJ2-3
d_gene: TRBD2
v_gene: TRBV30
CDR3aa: CAWSPGTSGRGDTQYF
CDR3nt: TGTGCCTGGAGTCCCGGGACTAGCGGGAGGGGGGATACGCAGTATTTT

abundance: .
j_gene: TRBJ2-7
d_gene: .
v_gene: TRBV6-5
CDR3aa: CASRSGISYEQYF
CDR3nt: TGTGCCAGCAGATCGGGGATTTCCTACGAGCAGTACTTC

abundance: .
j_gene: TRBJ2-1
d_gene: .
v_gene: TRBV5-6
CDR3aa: CASSKEAYNEQFF
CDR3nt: TGTGCCAGCAGCAAAGAAGCCTACAATGAGCAGTTCTTC

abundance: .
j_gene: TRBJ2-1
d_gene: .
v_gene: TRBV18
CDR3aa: CASSSPGLEQFF
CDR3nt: TGTGCCAGCTCATCCCCGGGACTTGAGCAGTTCTTC

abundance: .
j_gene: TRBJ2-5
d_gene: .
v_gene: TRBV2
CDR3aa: CASSTGSGGTQYF
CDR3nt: TGTGCCAGCAGTACCGGGTCAGGAGGGACCCAGTACTTC

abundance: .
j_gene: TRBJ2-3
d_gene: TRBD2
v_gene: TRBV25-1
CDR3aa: CASSSWGLAGGDTQYF
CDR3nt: TGTGCCAGCAGCTCCTGGGGACTAGCGGGGGGGGATACGCAGTATTTT

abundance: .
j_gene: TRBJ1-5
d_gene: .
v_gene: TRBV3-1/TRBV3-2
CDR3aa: CASSRGGLNQPQHF
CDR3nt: TGTGCCAGCAGCCGGGGAGGGCTCAATCAGCCCCAGCATTTT

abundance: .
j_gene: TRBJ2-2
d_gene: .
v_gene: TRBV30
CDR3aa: CAWKDAGGELFF
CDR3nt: TGTGCCTGGAAGGACGCGGGCGGGGAGCTGTTTTTT

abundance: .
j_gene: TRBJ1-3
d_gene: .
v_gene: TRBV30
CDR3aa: CAWSRTATSGNTIYF
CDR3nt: TGTGCCTGGAGCAGGACCGCCACCTCTGGAAACACCATATATTTT